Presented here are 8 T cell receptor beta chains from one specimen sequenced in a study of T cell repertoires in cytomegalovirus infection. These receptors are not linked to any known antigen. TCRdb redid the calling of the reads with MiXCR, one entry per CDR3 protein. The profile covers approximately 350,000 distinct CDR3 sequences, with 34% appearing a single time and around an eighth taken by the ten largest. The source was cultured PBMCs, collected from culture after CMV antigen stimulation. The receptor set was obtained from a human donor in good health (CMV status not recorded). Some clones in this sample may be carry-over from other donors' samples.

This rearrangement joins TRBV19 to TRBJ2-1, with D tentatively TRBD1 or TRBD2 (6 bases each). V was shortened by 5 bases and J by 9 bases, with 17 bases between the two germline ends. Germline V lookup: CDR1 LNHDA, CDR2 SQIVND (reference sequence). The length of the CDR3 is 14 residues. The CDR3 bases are TGTGCCAGTAGTCCAACCGGAGGGGGTCTTGAGCAGTTCTTC. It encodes CASSPTGGGLEQFF.

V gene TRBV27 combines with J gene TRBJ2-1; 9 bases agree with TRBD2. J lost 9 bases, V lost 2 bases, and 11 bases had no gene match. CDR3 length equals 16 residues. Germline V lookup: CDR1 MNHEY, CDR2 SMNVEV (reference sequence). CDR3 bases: TGTGCCAGCAGTTTACAAGGACTAGCGATGGGTAGTGAGCAGTTCTTC. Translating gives CASSLQGLAMGSEQFF.

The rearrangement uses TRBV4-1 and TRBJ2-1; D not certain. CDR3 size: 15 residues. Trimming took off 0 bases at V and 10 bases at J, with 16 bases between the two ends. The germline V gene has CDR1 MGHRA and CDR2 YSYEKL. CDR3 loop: CASSQDVSSPMEQFF. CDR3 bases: TGCGCCAGCAGCCAAGACGTTTCATCCCCCATGGAGCAGTTCTTC.

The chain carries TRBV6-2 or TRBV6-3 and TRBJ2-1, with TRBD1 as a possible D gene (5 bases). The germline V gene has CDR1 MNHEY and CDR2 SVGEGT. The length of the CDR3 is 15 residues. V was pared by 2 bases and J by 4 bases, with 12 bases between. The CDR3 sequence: CASSYIGVSYNEQFF. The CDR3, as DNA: TGTGCCAGCAGTTACATAGGGGTTTCATACAATGAGCAGTTCTTC.

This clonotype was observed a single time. The DNA for the CDR3 is TGCAGTGCTAGAGTACCCCCCGGACTGTATGGCTACACCTTC. It translates to CSARVPPGLYGYTF. The chain has TRBV20-1 and TRBJ1-2; D gene unclear. The CDR3 is 14 residues long. The V gene lost 1 base and the J gene lost 5 bases, with 14 bases spanning the gap. Germline V gene lookup returns CDR1 DFQATT and CDR2 SNEGSKA (reference sequence).

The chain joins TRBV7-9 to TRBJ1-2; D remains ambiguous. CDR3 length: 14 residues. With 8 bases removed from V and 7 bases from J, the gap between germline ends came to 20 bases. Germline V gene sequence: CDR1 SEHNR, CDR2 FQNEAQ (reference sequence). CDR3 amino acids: CASGFSSEMGGYTF. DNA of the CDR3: TGTGCCAGCGGTTTTTCCTCGGAGATGGGTGGCTACACCTTC.

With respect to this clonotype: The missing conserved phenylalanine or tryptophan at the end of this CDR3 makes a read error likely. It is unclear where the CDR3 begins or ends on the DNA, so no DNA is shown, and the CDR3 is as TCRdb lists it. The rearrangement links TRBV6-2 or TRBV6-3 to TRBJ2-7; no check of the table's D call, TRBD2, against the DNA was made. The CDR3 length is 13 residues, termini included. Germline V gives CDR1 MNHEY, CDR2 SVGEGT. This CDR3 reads CASSYANQRECSI.

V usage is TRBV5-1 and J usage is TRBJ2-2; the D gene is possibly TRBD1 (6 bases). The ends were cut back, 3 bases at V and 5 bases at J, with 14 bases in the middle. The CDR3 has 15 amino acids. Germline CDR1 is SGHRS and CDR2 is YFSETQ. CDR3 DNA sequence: TGCGCCAGCAGCTCGACCAGCAGGGGAACCGGGGAGCTGTTTTTT. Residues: CASSSTSRGTGELFF. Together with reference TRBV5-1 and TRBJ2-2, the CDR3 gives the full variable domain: KAGVTQTPRYLIKTRGQQVTLSCSPISGHRSVSWYQQTPGQGLQFLFEYFSETQRNKGNFPGRFSGRQFSNSRSEMNVSTLELGDSALYLCASSSTSRGTGELFFGEGSRLTVL.